This TCR beta chain comes out of a study of early T cells in non-severe SARS-CoV-2 infection (dated by TCRdb to 2020 to 2022). For the wider study: Because TCR sequencing was done on bulk RNA from unsorted whole blood, the alpha and beta chains could not be paired. Results the study describes overall, beyond this receptor: Matching against VDJdb was skewed toward anti-spike CD8 responses, likely underestimated virus-specific expansions, and missed private and CD4 specificities.

To prepare the library, 5' RACE was applied. Sequencing took place on a NextSeq 500. The TCR library protocol attached unique molecular identifiers to individual cDNA molecules to correct for sequencing error and PCR bias. TCR alpha and beta chains were both sequenced, and the abundances of alpha and beta sequences in each sample were closely correlated with each other. The published analysis was carried out like this. Decombinator V4 was used to annotate the V gene, J gene and CDR3 of the TCR sequences. TCRs were defined as expanded if a significant change between any two time points was detected under a Poisson model with p below 0.0001. TCR abundances were normalised to the total number of TCRs sequenced in each sample and reported as counts per million. MAIT TCRs were defined by TRAV1-2 paired with TRAJ12, TRAJ20 or TRAJ33, and iNKT TCRs by TRAV10 paired with TRAJ18. VDJdb, accessed 1 November 2021, was searched for CMV, EBV and SARS-CoV-2 annotated TCRs, with TCRs annotated for multiple antigens excluded. TCRdb passed the public sequencing reads through fastp at Q25 and MiXCR, retaining productive beta sequences. Each record represents a unique CDR3 protein, reported with the most common genes and DNA among its rows. TCRdb, rather than the study authors, made the V and J calls. In all, the sample holds 85,000 to 95,000 distinct CDR3 sequences, and around a sixth of those were seen once. Of the sample, around 5% falls within the top ten clones.

This clonotype was observed a few times. Its antigen remains undetermined. Base qualities are not recorded, but no much larger clone differs from it by a single base. The germline V gene provides CDR1 SGDLS and CDR2 YYNGEE. Trimming removed 4 bases from V and 1 base from J; the gene matches leave 7 bases unexplained. The CDR3 holds 17 amino acids from the cysteine to the phenylalanine. Only the CDR3 DNA is retained, 51 bases long and in frame from the first base. Set within a cohort of healthcare workers in London, UK, this nested case-control study involved weekly PCR testing of nasopharyngeal swabs along with blood sampling. Between 23 and 31 March 2020, the week of the UK lockdown, healthcare workers were enrolled and then followed up weekly for as long as 16 weeks.

The TCR originated in an adult who was a healthcare worker with PCR-confirmed SARS-CoV-2 infection or an uninfected control (not recorded which). Sequencing used whole blood, obtained at baseline. Here the chain combines TRBV9 and TRBJ2-1; a stretch of 11 junction bases matches TRBD1. The CDR3 reads as follows: CASSRTGGRRSYNEQFF. The DNA sequence is given as TGTGCCAGCAGCCGGACAGGGGGCCGAAGGTCCTACAATGAGCAGTTCTTC.